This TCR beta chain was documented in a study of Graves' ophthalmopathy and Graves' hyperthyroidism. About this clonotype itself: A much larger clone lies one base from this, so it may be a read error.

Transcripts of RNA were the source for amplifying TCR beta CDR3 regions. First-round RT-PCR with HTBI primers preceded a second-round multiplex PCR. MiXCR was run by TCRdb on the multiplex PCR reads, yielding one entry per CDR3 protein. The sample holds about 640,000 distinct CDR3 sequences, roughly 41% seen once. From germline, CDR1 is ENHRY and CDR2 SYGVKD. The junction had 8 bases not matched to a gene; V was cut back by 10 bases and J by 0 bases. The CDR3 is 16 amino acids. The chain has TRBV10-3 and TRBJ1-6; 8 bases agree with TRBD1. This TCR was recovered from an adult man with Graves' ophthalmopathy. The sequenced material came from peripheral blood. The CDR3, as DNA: TGTGCCAGCGGCCGTGGACAGGGCTCCTATAATTCACCCCTCCACTTT. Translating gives CASGRGQGSYNSPLHF.